This TCR beta chain came from a study of spatial heterogeneity in lung cancer. Across the study: Untreated early-stage non-small cell lung cancer patients, fewer than 85 in total, were the donors. Unique TCR and UMI combinations averaged more than ten appearances each in raw reads.

This clonotype appeared many times. Every cDNA TCR molecule received its own unique molecular identifier. TCRdb ran MiXCR on the 5' RACE reads and lists one entry per CDR3 protein. Of about 15,000 distinct CDR3 sequences listed, 5% to 7.5% are singletons. Time point: blood at routine non-recurrence follow-up after resection. TCRs were sequenced from unsorted whole RNA of tumor, nontumor lung or PBMC. The sample was PBMCs, taken at follow-up. The sequence came from a male donor with early-stage non-small cell lung cancer.

The CDR3 loop reads CASSLGRREADTQYF. CDR3 bases: TGTGCCAGCAGTTTAGGACGCCGTGAGGCAGATACGCAGTATTTT. The V and J genes are TRBV28 and TRBJ2-3; D is undetermined. The CDR3 is 15 residues long. CDR1 and CDR2 from the germline V gene are MDHEN and SYDVKM. V was clipped by 2 bases and J by 4 bases, with 13 bases between them.